This paragraph reports one TCR beta chain. Its antigen is unidentified. The assay was immunoSEQ multiplex PCR, and TCRdb's table has in-frame clones only and misses some. The sample includes millions of clones, more than 80% of them seen just once. Germline V gene lookup returns CDR1 ENHRY and CDR2 SYGVKD. The V gene end was trimmed by 9 bases and the J gene end by 8 bases; junction bases not matched to a gene: 0. The CDR3 covers 11 residues. This specimen belongs to a study of shared clonotypes between healthy human individuals. General study results and limits: Donor clonotype sharing was expected to depend on sequencing depth.

The V and J genes are TRBV10-3 and TRBJ2-4; 11 bases fit TRBD1. The TCR comes from a young man in good health. Specimen: naive CD4+ T cells sorted from blood. The sample's subset: CD45RA+ positively selected. CDR3 coding DNA: TGTGCCATGGGACAGGGGGACATTCAGTACTTC. Protein: CAMGQGDIQYF.